This TCR beta chain was sequenced for a study of regulatory T cells in long-lasting Graves disease (dated by TCRdb to about 2021). At the level of the whole study: Antithyroid drugs had been taken for less than 3 months by newly diagnosed Graves' disease patients. A total of 33 samples were covered by TCR sequencing, comprising some 13 persistent and roughly 20 newly diagnosed Graves' disease patients. This study used TCR sequencing and RNA sequencing of peripheral blood to compare persistent Graves' disease patients against newly diagnosed Graves' disease patients. The study took place in China and was registered as a clinical trial. Overall study results and their limits: Only the TCR beta chain was sequenced and analyzed. TRBV28, TRBJ1-2 and TRBJ2-5 were preferentially used in persistent disease, while TRBV20-1 and TRBJ2-1 were favored in newly diagnosed disease. Persistent patients shared more public clonotypes among themselves (around 2,800) than newly diagnosed patients did (about 970). Because the primary lesion, thyroid tissue, could not be accessed, the study looked at peripheral blood alone. As a limitation, the authors acknowledged that the small sample size may reduce accuracy. Lower TCR Shannon entropy and fewer highly expanded clones were observed in persistent Graves' disease patients than in newly diagnosed patients, which suggested clonal expansion.

This clonotype showed up just a few times. What this receptor recognizes is not known. No per-base quality is available; no much larger clone lies one base away. Receptor libraries were prepared by multiplex PCR. The sequencing machine was an Illumina HiSeq 4000. TCR beta libraries were built with iRepertoire HTBI primers and Arm-PCR amplification of CDR3 regions. PCR products were gel purified before sequencing. Regarding the original processing steps: Across samples, 60 to 80 TRBV and 13 to 15 TRBJ segments were identified and used for gene usage analysis of CDR3 amino acid clonotypes. Filtered high-quality paired reads were merged into contigs using COPE and FqMerger. BLAST was used to align contigs to IMGT TRBV, TRBD and TRBJ reference genes, and CDR3 was defined according to IMGT. Any clonotype with a frequency above 0.1% was counted as a highly expanded clone. Shannon entropy was used to measure repertoire diversity, and the Gini coefficient was used to measure V-J evenness. Public clonotypes were defined as clonotypes shared by more than one individual. The raw public data were reprocessed by TCRdb itself: fastp quality trimming at Q25, MiXCR clonotype calling, in-frame beta chains only. Every distinct CDR3 protein forms one entry, paired with its most common genes and DNA. These V and J calls derive from TCRdb rather than the authors' analysis. This sample is represented by more than 450,000 distinct CDR3 sequences; 9.5% to 15% of them were singletons. The ten most abundant clones make up roughly 9.3% of the sample.

The CDR3 runs 17 residues from the cysteine to the phenylalanine. CDR3 DNA is the only sequence kept; it has 51 bases, read in frame from the first base. CDR1 is given as MNHNS and CDR2 as SASEGT, both from the germline V gene. The junction shows trimming of 2 bases on V and 0 bases on J, plus 11 bases between the germline ends. In light of the paper, this sample's time point label describes: newly diagnosed GD, antithyroid drugs for less than 3 months. For both TCR sequencing and RNA sequencing, RNA was extracted from PBMCs in TRIzol. The diagnosis of Graves' disease was made according to American Thyroid Association guidelines. Recruitment of patients was carried out at an endocrinology department in Xi'an, China. Each patient gave approximately 9.7 milliliters of peripheral blood, collected in an EDTA anticoagulant tube. Ficoll Paque Plus density gradient separation was used to isolate PBMCs, and no further T cell sorting was performed. An Agilent 2100 Bioanalyzer and agarose gel were used to check RNA quality, while a NanoDrop 2000 measured RNA concentration.

These data were also reused for a study on T cells in Graves' hyperthyroidism and ophthalmopathy. According to the second study: Stable Graves' hyperthyroidism was defined as no progression to ophthalmopathy during 18 months of follow-up. Hyperthyroidism patients were newly diagnosed, with disease duration under 2 months, and aged 18 to 65 years. Exclusion was applied to patients with uncontrolled infections, other autoimmune diseases, pregnancy or lactation. Clinical symptoms, serum thyroxine and TRAb, thyroid ultrasound, and orbital computed tomography formed the basis for the diagnoses. A first-round RT-PCR of the TCR CDR3 used the HTBI primer set with the Qiagen OneStep RT-PCR kit. Most expanded thyroid clonotypes (frequency above 0.001) were also found in blood, which suggests that blood repertoires may mirror thyroid immune responses. In cross-validation, a model built on a 13 V-J signature told ophthalmopathy apart from stable hyperthyroidism with under 90% sensitivity and approximately 81% specificity, and in testing the same model reached 80%/75%. During validation, the model predicted progression to ophthalmopathy a median of around six months ahead of onset, with roughly 65% sensitivity and about 75% specificity. TCR V-J signatures able to tell the groups apart were searched for in a discovery cohort of 95 or so patients, of whom under 45 had Graves' ophthalmopathy and around 58 had stable Graves' hyperthyroidism. Whether ophthalmopathy could be predicted prospectively was tested in an independent validation cohort made up of 18 to 20 hyperthyroidism patients plus 17 patients who later progressed to ophthalmopathy. The roughly 94 discovery patients were randomly split 7:3 into training and test sets. In addition, the study compared T-cell repertoires in thyroid tissue and in blood from six Graves' hyperthyroidism patients. After sampling, hyperthyroidism patients received methimazole starting at 30 mg daily, and ophthalmopathy patients received high-dose intravenous methylprednisolone. The libraries were constructed in a second round of multiplex PCR and then size-selected and purified. Sequencing of the libraries was done on an Illumina HiSeq2000 using paired-end 100 bp reads. SOAPnuke was used to process the raw data, with reads discarded if the reads contained adapters or uncalled bases, had a mean Phred below 15, or lacked an exact constant-primer or identifier match. COPE v1.2.5 was used to merge the high-quality paired reads, and each unique nucleotide sequence was defined as a clonotype. Clonotypes were aligned to IMGT TRBV, TRBD and TRBJ reference segments using MiTCR v1.1. The analysis was restricted to V-J combinations with a frequency above 0.0001, which together covered roughly 99% of the repertoires. The TCS score was defined as the ratio of F50 (clonal expansion) to E x V (chaos), calculated using BLOSUM62-based TCRdist between CDR3 peptides within each V-J. Welch's t-statistics and random forest reduced some 510 V-J features to 13, which were used in a naive Bayes classifier (R e1071). Sample size was not statistically predetermined, and investigators were not blinded to group allocation. The paper reports TCR Vbeta CDR3 sequencing of roughly 140 peripheral blood samples: 40 to 45 ophthalmopathy, under 85 hyperthyroidism and about 17 progressor patients.

The TCR was taken from a woman in her 30s with Graves disease. Donor details come from another sample of the same person, matched by shared clones. The rearranged segments are TRBV6-1 and TRBJ1-6, and perhaps TRBD1 as D gene, on 6 matching bases. The specimen was peripheral blood mononuclear cells (PBMCs), collected at new diagnosis, from a patient treated with antithyroid drugs. The CDR3 region has the sequence CASSEQGHSSYNSPLHF. The sequenced DNA is TGTGCCAGCAGTGAACAGGGACATAGCTCCTATAATTCACCCCTCCACTTT.